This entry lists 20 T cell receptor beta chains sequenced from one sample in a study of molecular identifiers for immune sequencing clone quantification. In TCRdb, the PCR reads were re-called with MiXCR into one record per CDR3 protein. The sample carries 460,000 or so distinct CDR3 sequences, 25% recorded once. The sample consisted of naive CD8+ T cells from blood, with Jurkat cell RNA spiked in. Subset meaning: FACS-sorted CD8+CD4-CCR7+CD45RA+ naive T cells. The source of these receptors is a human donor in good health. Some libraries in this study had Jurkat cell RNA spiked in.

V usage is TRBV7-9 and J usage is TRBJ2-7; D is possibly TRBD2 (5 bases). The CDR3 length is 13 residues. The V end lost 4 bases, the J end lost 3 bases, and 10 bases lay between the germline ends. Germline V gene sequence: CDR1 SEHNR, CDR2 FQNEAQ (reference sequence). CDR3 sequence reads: CASSSRENYEQYF. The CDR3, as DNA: TGTGCCAGCAGCTCAAGGGAGAACTACGAGCAGTACTTC.

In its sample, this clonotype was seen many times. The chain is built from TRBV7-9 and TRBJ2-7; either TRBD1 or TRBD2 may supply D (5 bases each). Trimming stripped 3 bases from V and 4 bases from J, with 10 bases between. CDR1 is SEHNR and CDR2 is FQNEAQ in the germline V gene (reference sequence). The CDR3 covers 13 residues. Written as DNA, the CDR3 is TGTGCCAGCAGCTTTTGGGGGAAGTACGAGCAGTACTTC. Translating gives CASSFWGKYEQYF.

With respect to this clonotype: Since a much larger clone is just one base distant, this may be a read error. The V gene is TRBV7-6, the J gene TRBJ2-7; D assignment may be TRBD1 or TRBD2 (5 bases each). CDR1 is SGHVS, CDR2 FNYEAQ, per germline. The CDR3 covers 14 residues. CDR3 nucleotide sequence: TGTGCCAGCAGCTTAGAGGGGCGGGCCTACGAGCAGCACTTC. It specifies CASSLEGRAYEQHF.

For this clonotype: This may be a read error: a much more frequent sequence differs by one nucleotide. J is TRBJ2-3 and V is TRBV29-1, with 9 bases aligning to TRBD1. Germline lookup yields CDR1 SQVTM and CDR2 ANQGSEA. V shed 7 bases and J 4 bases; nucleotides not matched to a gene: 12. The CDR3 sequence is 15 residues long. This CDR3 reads CSAGGRTGDPDTQYF. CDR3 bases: TGCAGCGCCGGGGGTCGGACAGGGGATCCAGATACGCAGTATTTT.

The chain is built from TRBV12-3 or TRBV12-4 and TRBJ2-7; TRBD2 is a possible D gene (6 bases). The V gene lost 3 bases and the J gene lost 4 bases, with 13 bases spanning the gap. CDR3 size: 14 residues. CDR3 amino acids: CASSFSGVAYEQYF. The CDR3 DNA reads TGTGCCAGCAGTTTTTCGGGGGTAGCGTACGAGCAGTACTTC.

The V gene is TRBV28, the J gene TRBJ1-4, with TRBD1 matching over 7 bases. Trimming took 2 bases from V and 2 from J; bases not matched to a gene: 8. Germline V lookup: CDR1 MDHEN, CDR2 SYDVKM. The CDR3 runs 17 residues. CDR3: CASSLPGDRVTNEKLFF. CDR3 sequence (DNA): TGTGCCAGCAGTTTACCCGGCGACAGGGTCACTAATGAAAAACTGTTTTTT.

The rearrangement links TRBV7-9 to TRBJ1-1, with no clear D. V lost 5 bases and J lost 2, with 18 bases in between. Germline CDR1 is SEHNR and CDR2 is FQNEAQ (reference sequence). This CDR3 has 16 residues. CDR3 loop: CASSPSRGVKNTEAFF. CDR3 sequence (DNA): TGTGCCAGCAGCCCATCCCGCGGGGTAAAAAACACTGAAGCTTTCTTT.

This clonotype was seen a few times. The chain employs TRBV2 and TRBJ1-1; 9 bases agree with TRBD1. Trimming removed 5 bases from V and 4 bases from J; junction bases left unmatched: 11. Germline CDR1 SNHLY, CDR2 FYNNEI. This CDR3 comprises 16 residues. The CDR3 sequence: CASSPWGDRDTTEAFF. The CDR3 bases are TGTGCCAGCAGTCCGTGGGGGGACAGGGATACCACTGAAGCTTTCTTT.

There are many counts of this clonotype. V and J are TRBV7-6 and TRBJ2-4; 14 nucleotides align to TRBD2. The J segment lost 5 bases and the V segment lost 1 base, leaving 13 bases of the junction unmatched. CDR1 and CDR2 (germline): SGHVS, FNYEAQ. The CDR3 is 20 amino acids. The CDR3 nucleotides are TGTGCCAGCAGCTTAGAAAGGCCGACTAGCGGGGGGGCCGGGGAAAACATTCAGTACTTC. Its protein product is CASSLERPTSGGAGENIQYF.

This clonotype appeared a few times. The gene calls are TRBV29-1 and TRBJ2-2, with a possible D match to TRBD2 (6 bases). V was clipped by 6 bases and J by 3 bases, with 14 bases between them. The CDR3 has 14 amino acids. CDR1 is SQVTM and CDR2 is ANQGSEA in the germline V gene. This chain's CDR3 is CSVTGGAHTGELFF. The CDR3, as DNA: TGCAGCGTCACTGGCGGGGCTCACACCGGGGAGCTGTTTTTT.

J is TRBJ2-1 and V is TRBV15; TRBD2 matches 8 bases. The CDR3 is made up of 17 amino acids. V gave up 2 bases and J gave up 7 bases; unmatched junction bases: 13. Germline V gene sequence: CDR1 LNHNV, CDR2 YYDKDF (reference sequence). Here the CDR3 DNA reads TGTGCCACCAGCAGACCGGGGGGGGACTACCTCGGGAATGAGCAGTTCTTC. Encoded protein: CATSRPGGDYLGNEQFF.

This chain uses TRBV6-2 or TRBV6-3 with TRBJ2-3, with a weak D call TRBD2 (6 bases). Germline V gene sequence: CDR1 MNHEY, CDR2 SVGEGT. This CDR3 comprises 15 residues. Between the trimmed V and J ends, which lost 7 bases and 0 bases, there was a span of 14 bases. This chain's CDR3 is CASNLAEASTDTQYF. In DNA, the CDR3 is TGTGCCAGCAATTTAGCGGAGGCAAGCACAGATACGCAGTATTTT.

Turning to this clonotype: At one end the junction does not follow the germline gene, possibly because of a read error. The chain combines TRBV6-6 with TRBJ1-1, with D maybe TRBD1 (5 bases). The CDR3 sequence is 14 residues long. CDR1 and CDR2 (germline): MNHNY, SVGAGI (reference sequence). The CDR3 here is CASSQTVTDTDAFF. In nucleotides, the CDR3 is TGTGCCAGCAGTCAGACGGTAACGGACACTGACGCTTTCTTT.

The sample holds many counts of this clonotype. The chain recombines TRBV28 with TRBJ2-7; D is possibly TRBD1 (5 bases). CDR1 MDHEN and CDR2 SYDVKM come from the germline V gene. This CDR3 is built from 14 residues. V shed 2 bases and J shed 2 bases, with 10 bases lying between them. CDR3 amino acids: CASSLRGLTYEQYF. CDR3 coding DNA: TGTGCCAGCAGTTTAAGGGGCCTCACCTACGAGCAGTACTTC.

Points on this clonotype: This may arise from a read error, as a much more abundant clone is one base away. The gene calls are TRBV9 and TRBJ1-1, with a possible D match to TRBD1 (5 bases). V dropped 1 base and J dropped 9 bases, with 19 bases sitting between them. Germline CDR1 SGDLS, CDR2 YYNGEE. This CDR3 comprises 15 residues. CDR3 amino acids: CASSVRGQSATKAFF. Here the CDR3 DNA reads TGTGCCAGCAGCGTAAGAGGACAATCTGCGACTAAAGCTTTCTTT.

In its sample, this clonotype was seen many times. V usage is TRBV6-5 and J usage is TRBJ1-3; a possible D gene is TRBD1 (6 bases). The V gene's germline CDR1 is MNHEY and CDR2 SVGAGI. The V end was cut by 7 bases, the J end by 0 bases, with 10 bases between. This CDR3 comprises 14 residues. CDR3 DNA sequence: TGTGCCAGCAACAGGGCGGGCTCTGGAAACACCATATATTTT. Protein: CASNRAGSGNTIYF.

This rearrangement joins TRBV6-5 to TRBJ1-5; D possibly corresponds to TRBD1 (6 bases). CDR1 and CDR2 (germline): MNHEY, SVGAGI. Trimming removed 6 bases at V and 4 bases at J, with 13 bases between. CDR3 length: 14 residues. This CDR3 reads CASSTGFGNQPQHF. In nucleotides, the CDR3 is TGTGCCAGCAGCACAGGGTTTGGGAATCAGCCCCAGCATTTT.

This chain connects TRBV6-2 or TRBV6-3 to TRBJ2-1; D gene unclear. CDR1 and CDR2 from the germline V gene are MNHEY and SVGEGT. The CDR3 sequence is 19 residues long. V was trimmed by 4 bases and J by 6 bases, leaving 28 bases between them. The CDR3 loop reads CASSFPPSAISFSGNEQFF. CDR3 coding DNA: TGTGCCAGCAGTTTCCCTCCCTCCGCGATTTCATTCTCAGGCAATGAGCAGTTCTTC.

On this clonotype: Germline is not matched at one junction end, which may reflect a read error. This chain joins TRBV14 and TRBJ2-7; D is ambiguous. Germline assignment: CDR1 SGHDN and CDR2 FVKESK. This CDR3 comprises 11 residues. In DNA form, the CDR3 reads TGTGCCTGCAGCCAAGATTTGGATCAGTACTTC. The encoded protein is CACSQDLDQYF.

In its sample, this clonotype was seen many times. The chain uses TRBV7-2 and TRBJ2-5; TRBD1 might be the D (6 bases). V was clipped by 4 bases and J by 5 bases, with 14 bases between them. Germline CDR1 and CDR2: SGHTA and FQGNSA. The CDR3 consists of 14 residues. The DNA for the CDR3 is TGTGCCAGCAGCTCTTGGACAGAAAGGGAGACCCAGTACTTC. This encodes CASSSWTERETQYF.